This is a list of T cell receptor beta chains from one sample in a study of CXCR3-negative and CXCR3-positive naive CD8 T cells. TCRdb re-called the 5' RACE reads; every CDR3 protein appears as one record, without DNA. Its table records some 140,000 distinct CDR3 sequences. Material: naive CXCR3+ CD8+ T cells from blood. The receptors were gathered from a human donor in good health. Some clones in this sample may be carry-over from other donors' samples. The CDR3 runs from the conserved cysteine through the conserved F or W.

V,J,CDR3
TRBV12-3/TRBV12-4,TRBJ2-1,CASSTSGRSDEQFF
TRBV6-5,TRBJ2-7,CASSYSGTGIHEQYF
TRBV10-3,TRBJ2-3,CAISSTLAGSGDTQYF
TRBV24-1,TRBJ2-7,CATSPSGTSYEQYF
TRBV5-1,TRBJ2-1,CASSPLMETLYNEQFF
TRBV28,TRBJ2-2,CASSLRLAGGELFF
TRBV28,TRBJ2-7,CASSLQIGLYEQYF
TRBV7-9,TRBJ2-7,CASSLPETGNRVPLYEQYF
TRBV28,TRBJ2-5,CASSSPRVSGGPKPETQYF
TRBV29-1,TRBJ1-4,CSVGGRQATNETLFF
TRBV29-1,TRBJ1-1,CSVEGHPAGTEAFF
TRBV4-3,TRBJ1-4,CASSQVIRDAIGKLFF
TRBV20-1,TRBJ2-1,CSARAQTLYEQFF
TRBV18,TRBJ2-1,CASSPGRGGISYNEQFF
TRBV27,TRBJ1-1,CASSLGRGYTEAFF
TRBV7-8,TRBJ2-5,CASSIRTGGGETQYF
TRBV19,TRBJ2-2,CASSIQSGNTGELFF
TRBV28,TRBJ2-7,CASSLSVLDRAHLYEQYF
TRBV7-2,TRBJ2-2,CASSILVRAASTGELFF
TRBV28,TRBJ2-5,CASSLYTGGRETQYF
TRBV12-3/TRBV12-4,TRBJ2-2,CASSLALTGSHDF
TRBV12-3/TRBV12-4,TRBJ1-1,CASTTGTGGTEAFF
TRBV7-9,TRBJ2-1,CASSLAEYGLWDNEQFF
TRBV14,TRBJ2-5,CASSQDPAGNFPQETQYF
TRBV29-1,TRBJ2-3,CSVDTQRVTDTQYF
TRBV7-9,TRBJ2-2,CASSTPDGAATGELFF
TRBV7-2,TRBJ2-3,CASSPLGGGGTDTQYF
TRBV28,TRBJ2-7,CASTWGLGGPYEQYF
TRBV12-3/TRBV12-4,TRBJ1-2,CASSLALGGRNYGYTF
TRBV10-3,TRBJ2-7,CAISDGQITYEQYF
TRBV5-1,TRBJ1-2,CASSLEGGMSYGYTF
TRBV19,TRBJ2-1,CASSMGQRGNEQFF
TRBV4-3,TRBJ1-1,CASSQDLLTEAFF
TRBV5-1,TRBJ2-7,CASRLALAGDEQYF
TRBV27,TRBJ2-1,CASSESGSYNEQFF
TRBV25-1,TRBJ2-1,CASSESAHEQFF